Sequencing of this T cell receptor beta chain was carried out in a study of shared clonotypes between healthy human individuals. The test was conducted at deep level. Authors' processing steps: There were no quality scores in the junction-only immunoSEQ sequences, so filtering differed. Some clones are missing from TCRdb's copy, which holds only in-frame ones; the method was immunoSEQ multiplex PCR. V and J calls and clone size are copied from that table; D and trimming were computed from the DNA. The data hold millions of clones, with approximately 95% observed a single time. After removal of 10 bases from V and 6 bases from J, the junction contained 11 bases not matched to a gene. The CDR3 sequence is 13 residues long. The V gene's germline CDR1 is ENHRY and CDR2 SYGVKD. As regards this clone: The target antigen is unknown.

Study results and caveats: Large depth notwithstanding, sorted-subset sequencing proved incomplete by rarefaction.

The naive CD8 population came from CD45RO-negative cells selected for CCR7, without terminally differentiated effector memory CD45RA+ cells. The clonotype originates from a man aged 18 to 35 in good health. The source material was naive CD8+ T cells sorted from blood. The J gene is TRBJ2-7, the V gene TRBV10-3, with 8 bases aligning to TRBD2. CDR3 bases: TGTGCCACCGGCCCACTAGCGGAGTCCGAGCAGTACTTC. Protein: CATGPLAESEQYF.